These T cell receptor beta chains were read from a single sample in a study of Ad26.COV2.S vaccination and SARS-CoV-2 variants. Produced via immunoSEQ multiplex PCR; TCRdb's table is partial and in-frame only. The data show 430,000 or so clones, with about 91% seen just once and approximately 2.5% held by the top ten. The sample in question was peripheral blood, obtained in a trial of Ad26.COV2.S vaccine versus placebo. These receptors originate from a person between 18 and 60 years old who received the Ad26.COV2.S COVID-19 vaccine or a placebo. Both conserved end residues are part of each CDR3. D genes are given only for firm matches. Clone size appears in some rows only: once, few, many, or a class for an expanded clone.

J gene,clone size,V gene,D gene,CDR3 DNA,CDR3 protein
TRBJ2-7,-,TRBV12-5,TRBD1,TGTGCTAGTGGTTCCTCTCGGGACAGGGGCGAGCAGTACTTC,CASGSSRDRGEQYF
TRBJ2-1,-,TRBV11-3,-,TGTGCCAGCAGCTTAGTAGGGACCAACTACAATGAGCAGTTCTTC,CASSLVGTNYNEQFF
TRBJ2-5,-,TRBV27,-,TGTGCCAGCGGGTTTTGGGCCTTCGGGCAAGAGACCCAGTACTTC,CASGFWAFGQETQYF
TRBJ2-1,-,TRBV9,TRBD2,TGTGCCAGCAGCGGAGGTAGCGGGAGCGCCTACAATGAGCAGTTCTTC,CASSGGSGSAYNEQFF
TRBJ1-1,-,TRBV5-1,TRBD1,TGCGCCAGCAGCCTCCAGGGGGCGGGAGGCACTGAAGCTTTCTTT,CASSLQGAGGTEAFF
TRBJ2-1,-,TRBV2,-,TGTGCCAGCAGTGAAGGACGCAGCTCCTACAATGAGCAGTTCTTC,CASSEGRSSYNEQFF
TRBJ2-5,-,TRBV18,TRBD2,TGTGCCAGCTCACCACCAAGAAGCAGCGGGAGGGAAGAGACCCAGTACTTC,CASSPPRSSGREETQYF
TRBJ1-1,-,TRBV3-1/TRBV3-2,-,TGTGCCAGCATCCCGAGGGGGGGGGACACTGAAGCTTTCTTT,CASIPRGGDTEAFF
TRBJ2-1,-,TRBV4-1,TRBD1,TGCGCCAGCAGCCTTTCCGGGACAGGGGCCCATGAGCAGTTCTTC,CASSLSGTGAHEQFF
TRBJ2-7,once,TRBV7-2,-,TGTGCCAGCGGCTTAGCGAGAGCCTACGAGCAGTACTTC,CASGLARAYEQYF
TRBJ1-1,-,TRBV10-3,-,TGTGCCATCAGCCAAGGACAAAGTACTGAAGCTTTCTTT,CAISQGQSTEAFF
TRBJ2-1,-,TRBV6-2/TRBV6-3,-,TGTGCCAGCAGTGGCCTGGGGGGCTCCTACAATGAGCAGTTCTTC,CASSGLGGSYNEQFF
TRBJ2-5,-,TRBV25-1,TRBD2,TGTGCCAGCAGCTCTATGAGGGAGGGATCCGAGACCCAGTACTTC,CASSSMREGSETQYF
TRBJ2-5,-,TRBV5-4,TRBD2,TGTGCCAGCAGGTGGGGTGGGGGACTAGAGTACCAAGAGACCCAGTACTTC,CASRWGGGLEYQETQYF
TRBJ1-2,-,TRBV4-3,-,TGCGCCAGCAGCCAAGAGTCCGTGTGGCAGAACTATGGCTACACCTTC,CASSQESVWQNYGYTF
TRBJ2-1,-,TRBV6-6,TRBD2,TGTGCCAGCACGACTAGCGGGCCCTACAATGAGCAGTTCTTC,CASTTSGPYNEQFF